What follows describes a single T cell receptor (beta chain). Its target antigen remains unknown. Per-base quality was not reported, and no clone a single base away is much larger than it. The sample is drawn from a study of CD8 T cells in Susac syndrome (dated by TCRdb to between 2018 and 2021). In the study overall: Among the sequenced Susac syndrome patients, more than 5 had clinically active disease and roughly eight were in clinical remission. At blood withdrawal, Susac syndrome patients were therapy-naive, treated with corticosteroids (with IVIg additionally given to some), or treated with IVIg alone. The study used repertoire sequencing to test whether antigen drove CD8+ T cell activation and differentiation in Susac syndrome. The clonality of the CD8+ T cell repertoire was compared across approximately twelve healthy donors, roughly 14 Susac syndrome patients and about 16 multiple sclerosis patients.

What the work shows at the level of the full study, not this receptor alone: In the total CD8+ and CD8+ TEMRA repertoires, 15 to 20 and five Susac-specific public clones, respectively, were identified. Susac syndrome CD8+ repertoires showed clonal expansion, highest in CD8+ TEMRA cells and greater in clinically active than remitting patients. The TCR sequencing and HLA analysis was acknowledged to have included a relatively small number of individuals.

Peripheral blood CD8+ and CD4+ T cells from healthy donors, Susac syndrome patients and multiple sclerosis patients were profiled using high-throughput TCR beta sequencing. Susac syndrome patients met recently defined diagnostic criteria for definite or probable disease. CD8+ TEMRA cells were enriched by FACS, while bulk CD8+ and CD4+ T cells were purified by magnetic negative isolation. Blood was drawn into EDTA tubes, processed within 24 hours, and PBMCs were isolated by density gradient centrifugation. PBMCs destined for TCR sequencing were cryopreserved in liquid nitrogen and later thawed in a 37 °C water bath. The sorted or isolated CD4+, CD8+ and CD8+ TEMRA cells reached a purity of at least 90%. RNA was extracted with the RNeasy kit and roughly 0.45 to 1 ug was reverse transcribed using random hexamers. TCR beta CDR3 regions were amplified with the immunoSEQ multiplex PCR assay covering 54 Vbeta and 13 Jbeta segments. Bias from PCR amplification was corrected by using a synthetic template baseline for primer optimization and for computational correction. In the original analysis: Only productive sequences were kept, with reads annotated to V, D and J genes according to IMGT and analyzed in immunoSEQ Analyzer. Clonality was calculated as one minus the Shannon entropy normalized by log2 of the number of productive unique sequences. For each patient and control, public and private clones were evaluated among the 100 most prevalent clones. Clones were defined as Susac-specific when absent from the healthy and MS cohorts, from about 1,100 published viral clones and from other ImmuneACCESS disease sequences. TCRdb's own reprocessing of the public reads used fastp at Q25 and MiXCR and kept productive beta chains. Each CDR3 protein appears once, grouped with its most common genes and DNA. The V and J calls come from TCRdb's annotation, not from the publication. The sample has 100,000 to 110,000 distinct CDR3 sequences on record, roughly 96% of them singletons. Approximately 0.3% of the sample is held by the ten biggest clonotypes.

The CDR3, cysteine through phenylalanine, is 12 amino acids long. The retained sequence is limited to the CDR3, 36 bases, with the frame set at the first base. The trim is 3 bases for V and 10 bases for J, with a gap of 10 bases between the germline ends. Sequencing was carried out using CD8+ T cells from PBMCs. The TCR comes from a human donor with Susac syndrome. The rearrangement joined TRBV12-3 or TRBV12-4 to TRBJ2-1, with no D gene named confidently. Here is the DNA: TGTGCCAGCAGTTTCCCTCAGCTCGAGCAGTTCTTC. Its amino acids are CASSFPQLEQFF.